This T cell receptor (beta chain) is drawn from a study of T cell repertoires in cytomegalovirus infection. Study background: CMV infection and matching HLA type were both indicated by public TCR beta signatures. Study-level findings and limits: In two of eight donors, the top clonotype was HLA-C-restricted CMV-specific. Carriers of CMV and the relevant HLA type were discriminated by public TCR beta frequency.

On this clonotype itself: As yet, its antigen is unknown.

CDR3 length: 13 amino acids. V trimming: 1 base; J trimming: 7 bases; junction bases outside the gene matches: 1. CDR1 is LGHNA and CDR2 is YSLEER in the germline V gene. TCRdb reanalysed the reads using MiXCR and keeps one entry per CDR3 protein. This sample has 250,000 to 300,000 distinct CDR3 sequences, with around 20% found just once. The V call is TRBV4-3, the J call TRBJ1-1; TRBD1 matches 9 bases. This receptor was taken from a human donor in good health (CMV status not recorded). Some clones in this sample may be carry-over from other donors' samples. Here the sequenced sample was cultured PBMCs, taken from culture after CMV antigen stimulation. The CDR3 region is CASSQGDRVEAFF. CDR3 in DNA: TGCGCCAGCAGCCAAGGGGACAGGGTTGAAGCTTTCTTT.